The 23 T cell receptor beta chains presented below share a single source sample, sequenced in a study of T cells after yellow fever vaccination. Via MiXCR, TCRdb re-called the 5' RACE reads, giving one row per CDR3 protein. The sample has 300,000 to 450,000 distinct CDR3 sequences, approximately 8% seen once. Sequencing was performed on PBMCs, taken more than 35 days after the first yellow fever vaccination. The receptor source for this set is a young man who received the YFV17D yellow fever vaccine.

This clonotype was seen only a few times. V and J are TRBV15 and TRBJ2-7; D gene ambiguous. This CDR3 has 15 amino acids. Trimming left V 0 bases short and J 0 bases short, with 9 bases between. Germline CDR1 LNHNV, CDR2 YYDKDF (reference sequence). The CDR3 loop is CATSREKGSSYEQYV. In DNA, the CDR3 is TGTGCCACCAGCAGAGAAAAGGGCAGCTCCTACGAGCAGTACGTC.

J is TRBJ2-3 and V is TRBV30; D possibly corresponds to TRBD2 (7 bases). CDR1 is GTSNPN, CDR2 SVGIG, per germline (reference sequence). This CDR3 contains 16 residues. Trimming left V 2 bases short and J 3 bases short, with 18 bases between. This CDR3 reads CAWSSLGGAITDTQYF. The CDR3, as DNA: TGTGCCTGGAGTAGTCTAGGGGGGGCGATAACAGATACGCAGTATTTT.

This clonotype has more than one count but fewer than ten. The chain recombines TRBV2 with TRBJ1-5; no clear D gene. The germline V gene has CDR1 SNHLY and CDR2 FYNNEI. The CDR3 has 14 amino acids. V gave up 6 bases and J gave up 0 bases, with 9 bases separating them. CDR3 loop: CASRSRYSNQPQHF. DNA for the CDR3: TGTGCCAGCAGGAGCAGATATAGCAATCAGCCCCAGCATTTT.

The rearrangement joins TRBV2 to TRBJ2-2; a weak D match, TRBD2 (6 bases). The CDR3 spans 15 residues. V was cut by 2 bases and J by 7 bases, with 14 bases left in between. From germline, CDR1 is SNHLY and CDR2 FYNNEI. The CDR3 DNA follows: TGTGCCAGCAGTGAAATAGGAGGGGATGTCGGGGAGCTGTTTTTT. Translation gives CASSEIGGDVGELFF.

DNA for the CDR3: TGTGCCACCAGTACGAGCAGGAGATCCACAGATACGCAGTATTTT. Amino acids: CATSTSRRSTDTQYF. The chain combines TRBV24-1 with TRBJ2-3; unclear D gene. Trimming pared 6 bases from V and 2 bases from J, leaving 14 bases between. Per the germline V gene, CDR1 is KGHDR and CDR2 is SFDVKD. The CDR3 runs 15 residues.

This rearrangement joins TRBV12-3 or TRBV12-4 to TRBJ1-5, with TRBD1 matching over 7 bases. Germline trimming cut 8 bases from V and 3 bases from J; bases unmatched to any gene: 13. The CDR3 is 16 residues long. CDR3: CASSVSGGVNNQPQHF. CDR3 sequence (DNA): TGTGCCAGCTCCGTATCAGGGGGAGTGAACAATCAGCCCCAGCATTTT.

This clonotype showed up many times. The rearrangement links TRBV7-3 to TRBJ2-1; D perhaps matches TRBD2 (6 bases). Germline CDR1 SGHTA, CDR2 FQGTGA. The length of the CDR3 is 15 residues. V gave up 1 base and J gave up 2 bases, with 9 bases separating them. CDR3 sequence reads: CASSLRRGAYNEQFF. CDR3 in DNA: TGTGCCAGCAGCTTAAGGAGGGGTGCCTACAATGAGCAGTTCTTC.

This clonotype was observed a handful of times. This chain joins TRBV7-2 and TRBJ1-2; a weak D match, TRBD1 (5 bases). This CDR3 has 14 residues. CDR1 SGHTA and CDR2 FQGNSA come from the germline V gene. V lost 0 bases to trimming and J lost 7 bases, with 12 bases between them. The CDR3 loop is CASSLAEGFGGYTF. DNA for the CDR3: TGTGCCAGCAGCTTAGCTGAGGGGTTCGGTGGCTACACCTTC. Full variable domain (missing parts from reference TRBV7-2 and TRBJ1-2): GAGVSQSPSNKVTEKGKDVELRCDPISGHTALYWYRQSLGQGLEFLIYFQGNSAPDKSGLPSDRFSAERTGGSVSTLTIQRTQQEDSAVYLCASSLAEGFGGYTFGSGTRLTVV.

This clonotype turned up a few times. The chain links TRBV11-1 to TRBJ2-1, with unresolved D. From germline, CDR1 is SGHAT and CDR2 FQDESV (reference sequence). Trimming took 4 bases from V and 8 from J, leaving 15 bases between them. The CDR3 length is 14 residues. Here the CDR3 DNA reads TGTGCCAGCAGCTCGGGCTGGAGCGACGATGAGCAGTTCTTC. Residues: CASSSGWSDDEQFF.

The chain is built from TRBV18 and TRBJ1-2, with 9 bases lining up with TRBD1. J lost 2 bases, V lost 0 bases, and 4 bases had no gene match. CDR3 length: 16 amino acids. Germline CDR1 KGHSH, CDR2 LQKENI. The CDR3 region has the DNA TGTGCCAGCTCACCACCGACGGGACAGGGAAACTATGGCTACACCTTC. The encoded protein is CASSPPTGQGNYGYTF.

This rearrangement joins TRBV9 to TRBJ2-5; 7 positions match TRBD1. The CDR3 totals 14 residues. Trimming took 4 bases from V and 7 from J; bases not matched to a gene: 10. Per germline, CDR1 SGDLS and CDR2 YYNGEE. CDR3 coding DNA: TGTGCCAGCAGCCCGGGGACAGCGTGGGCGACCCAGTACTTC. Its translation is CASSPGTAWATQYF.

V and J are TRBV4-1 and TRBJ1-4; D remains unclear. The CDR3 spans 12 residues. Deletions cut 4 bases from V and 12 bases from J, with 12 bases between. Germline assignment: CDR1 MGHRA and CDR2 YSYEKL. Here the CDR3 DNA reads TGCGCCAGCAGCCCCAGTGGGTCTCAACTGTTTTTT. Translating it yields CASSPSGSQLFF.

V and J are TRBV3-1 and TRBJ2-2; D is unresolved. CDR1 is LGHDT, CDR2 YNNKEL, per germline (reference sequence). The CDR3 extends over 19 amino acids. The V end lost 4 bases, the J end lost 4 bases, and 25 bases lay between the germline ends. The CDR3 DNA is TGTGCCAGCAGCCGAAGCGTCCCGTTTGGGGATTACCTCACCGGGGAGCTGTTTTTT. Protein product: CASSRSVPFGDYLTGELFF.

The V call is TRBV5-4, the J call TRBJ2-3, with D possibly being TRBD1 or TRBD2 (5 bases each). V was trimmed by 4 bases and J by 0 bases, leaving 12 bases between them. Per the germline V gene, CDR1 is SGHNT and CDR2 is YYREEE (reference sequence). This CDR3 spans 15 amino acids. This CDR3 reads CASSPSWGSTDTQYF. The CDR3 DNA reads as TGTGCCAGCAGCCCCTCATGGGGGAGCACAGATACGCAGTATTTT. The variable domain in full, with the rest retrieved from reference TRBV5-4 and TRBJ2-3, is ETGVTQSPTHLIKTRGQQVTLRCSSQSGHNTVSWYQQALGQGPQFIFQYYREEENGRGNFPPRFSGLQFPNYSSELNVNALELDDSALYLCASSPSWGSTDTQYFGPGTRLTVL.

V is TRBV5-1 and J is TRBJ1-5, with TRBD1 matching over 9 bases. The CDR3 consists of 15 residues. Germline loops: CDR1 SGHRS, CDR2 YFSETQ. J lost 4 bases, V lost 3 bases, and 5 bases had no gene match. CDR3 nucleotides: TGCGCCAGCAGCTATACAGGGGGCAATAATCAGCCCCAGCATTTT. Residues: CASSYTGGNNQPQHF.

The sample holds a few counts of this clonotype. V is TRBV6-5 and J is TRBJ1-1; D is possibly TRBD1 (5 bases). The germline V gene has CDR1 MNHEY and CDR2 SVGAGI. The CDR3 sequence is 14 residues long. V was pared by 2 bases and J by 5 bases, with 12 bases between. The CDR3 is CASSYKAGGTEAFF. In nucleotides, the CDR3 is TGTGCCAGCAGTTACAAGGCCGGGGGGACTGAAGCTTTCTTT.

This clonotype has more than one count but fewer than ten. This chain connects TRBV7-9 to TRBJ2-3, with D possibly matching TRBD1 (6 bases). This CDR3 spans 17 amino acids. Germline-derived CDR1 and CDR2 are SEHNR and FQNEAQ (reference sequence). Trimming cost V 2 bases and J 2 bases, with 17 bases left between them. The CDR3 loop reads CASSLPPWTANTDTQYF. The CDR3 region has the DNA TGTGCCAGCAGCTTACCGCCGTGGACAGCCAACACAGATACGCAGTATTTT. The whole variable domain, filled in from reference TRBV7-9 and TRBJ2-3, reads DTGVSQNPRHKITKRGQNVTFRCDPISEHNRLYWYRQTLGQGPEFLTYFQNEAQLEKSRLLSDRFSAERPKGSFSTLEIQRTEQGDSAMYLCASSLPPWTANTDTQYFGPGTRLTVL.

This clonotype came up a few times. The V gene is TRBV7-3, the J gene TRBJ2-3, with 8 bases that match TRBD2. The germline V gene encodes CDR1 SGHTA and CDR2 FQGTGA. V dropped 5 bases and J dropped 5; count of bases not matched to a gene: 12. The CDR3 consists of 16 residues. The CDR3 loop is CASSAVPGGAGDTQYF. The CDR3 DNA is TGTGCCAGCAGCGCAGTCCCCGGGGGGGCAGGAGATACGCAGTATTTT.

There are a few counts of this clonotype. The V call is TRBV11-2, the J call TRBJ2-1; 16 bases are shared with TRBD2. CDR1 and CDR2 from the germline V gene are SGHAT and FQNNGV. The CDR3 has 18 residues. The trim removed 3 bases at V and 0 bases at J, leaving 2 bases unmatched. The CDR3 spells CASSLGLAGGSSYNEQFF. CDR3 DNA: TGTGCCAGCAGCTTGGGACTAGCGGGGGGGAGCTCCTACAATGAGCAGTTCTTC.

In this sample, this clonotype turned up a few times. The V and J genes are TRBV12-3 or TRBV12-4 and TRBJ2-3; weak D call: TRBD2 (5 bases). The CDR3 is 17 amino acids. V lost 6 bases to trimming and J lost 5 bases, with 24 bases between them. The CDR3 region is CASSQNEGLWKVDTQYF. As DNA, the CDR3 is TGTGCCAGCAGCCAAAACGAGGGCCTATGGAAAGTAGATACGCAGTATTTT.

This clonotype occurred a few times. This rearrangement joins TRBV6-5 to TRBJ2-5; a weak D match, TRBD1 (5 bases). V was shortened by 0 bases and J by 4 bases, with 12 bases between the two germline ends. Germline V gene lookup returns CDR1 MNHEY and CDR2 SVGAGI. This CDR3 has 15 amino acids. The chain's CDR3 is CASSYSQGGVETQYF. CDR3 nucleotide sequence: TGTGCCAGCAGTTACTCGCAGGGTGGGGTAGAGACCCAGTACTTC.

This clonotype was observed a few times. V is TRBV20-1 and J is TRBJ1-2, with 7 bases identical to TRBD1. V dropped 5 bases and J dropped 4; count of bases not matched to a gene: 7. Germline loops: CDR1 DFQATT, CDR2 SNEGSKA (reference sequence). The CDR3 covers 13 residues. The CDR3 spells CSAAPGQIYGYTF. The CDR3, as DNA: TGCAGTGCTGCACCGGGACAGATCTATGGCTACACCTTC.

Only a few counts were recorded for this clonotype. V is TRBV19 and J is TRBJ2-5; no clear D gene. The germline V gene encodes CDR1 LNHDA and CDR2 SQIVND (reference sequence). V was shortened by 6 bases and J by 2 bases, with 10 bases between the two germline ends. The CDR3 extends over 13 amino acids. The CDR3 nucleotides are TGTGCCAGTAGAAGTGAACAGCAAGAGACCCAGTACTTC. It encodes CASRSEQQETQYF.